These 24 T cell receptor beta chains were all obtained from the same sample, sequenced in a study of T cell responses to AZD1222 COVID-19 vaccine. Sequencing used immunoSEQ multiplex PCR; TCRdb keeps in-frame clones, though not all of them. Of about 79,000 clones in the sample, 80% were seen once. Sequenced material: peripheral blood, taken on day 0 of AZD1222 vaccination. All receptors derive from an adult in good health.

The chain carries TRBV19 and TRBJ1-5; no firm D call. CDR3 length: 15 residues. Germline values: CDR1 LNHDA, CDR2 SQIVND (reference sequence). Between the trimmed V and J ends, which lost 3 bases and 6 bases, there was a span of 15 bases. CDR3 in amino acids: CASSINSLPAQPQHF. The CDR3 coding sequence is TGTGCCAGTAGTATCAACAGTCTCCCAGCTCAGCCCCAGCATTTT.

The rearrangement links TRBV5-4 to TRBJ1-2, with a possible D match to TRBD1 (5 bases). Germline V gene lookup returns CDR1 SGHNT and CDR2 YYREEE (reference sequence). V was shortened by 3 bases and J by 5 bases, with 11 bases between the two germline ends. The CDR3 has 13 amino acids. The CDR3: CASSSTGFYGYTF. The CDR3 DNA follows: TGTGCCAGCAGCTCTACAGGATTTTATGGCTACACCTTC.

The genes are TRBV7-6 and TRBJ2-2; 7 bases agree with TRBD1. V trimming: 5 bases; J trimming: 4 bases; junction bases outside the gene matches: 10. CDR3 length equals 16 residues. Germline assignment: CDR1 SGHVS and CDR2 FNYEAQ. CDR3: CASSPLAGGSTGELFF. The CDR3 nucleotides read TGTGCCAGCAGCCCCTTGGCAGGGGGATCCACCGGGGAGCTGTTTTTT. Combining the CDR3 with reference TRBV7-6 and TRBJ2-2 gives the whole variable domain GAGVSQSPRYKVTKRGQDVALRCDPISGHVSLYWYRQALGQGPEFLTYFNYEAQQDKSGLPNDRFSAERPEGSISTLTIQRTEQRDSAMYRCASSPLAGGSTGELFFGEGSRLTVL.

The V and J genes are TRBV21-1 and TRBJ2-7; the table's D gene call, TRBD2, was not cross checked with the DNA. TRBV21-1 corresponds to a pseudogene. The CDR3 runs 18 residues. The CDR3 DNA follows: TGTGCCAGCAGCCAAGGCCGTTGGATAGCGGAAAATAAGTACGAGCAGTACTTC. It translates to CASSQGRWIAENKYEQYF.

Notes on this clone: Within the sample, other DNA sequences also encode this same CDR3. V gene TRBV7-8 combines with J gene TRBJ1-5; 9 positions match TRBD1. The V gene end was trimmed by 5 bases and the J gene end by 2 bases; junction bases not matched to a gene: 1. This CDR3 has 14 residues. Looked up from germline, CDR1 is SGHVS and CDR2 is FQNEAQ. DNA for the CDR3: TGTGCCAGCAGCCGGACAGGGGGCAATCAGCCCCAGCATTTT. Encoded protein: CASSRTGGNQPQHF.

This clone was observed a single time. CDR3 bases: TGTGCCAGCAGCTCACAGGGGTATGAGACCCAGTACTTC. Protein product: CASSSQGYETQYF. This rearrangement joins TRBV2 to TRBJ2-5, with 7 positions matching TRBD1. The CDR3 extends over 13 amino acids. Germline-derived CDR1 and CDR2 are SNHLY and FYNNEI. Trimming removed 6 bases from V and 5 bases from J; junction bases left unmatched: 6.

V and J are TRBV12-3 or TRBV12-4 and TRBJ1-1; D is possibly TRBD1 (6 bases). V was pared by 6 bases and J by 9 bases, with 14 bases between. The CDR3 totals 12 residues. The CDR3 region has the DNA TGTGCCAGCAGCCGAAACAGGGAGAAAGCTTTCTTT. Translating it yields CASSRNREKAFF.

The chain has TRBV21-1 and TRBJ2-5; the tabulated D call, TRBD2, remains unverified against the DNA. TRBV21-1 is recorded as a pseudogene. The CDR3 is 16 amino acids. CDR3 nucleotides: TGTGCCAGCAGCAAAGGCTCTAGCGGGAGGGAAGAGACCCAGTACTTC. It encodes CASSKGSSGREETQYF.

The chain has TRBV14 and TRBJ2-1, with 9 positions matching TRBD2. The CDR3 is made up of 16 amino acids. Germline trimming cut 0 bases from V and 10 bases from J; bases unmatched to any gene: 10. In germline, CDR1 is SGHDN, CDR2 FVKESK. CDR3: CASSQDSVAGAREQFF. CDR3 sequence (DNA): TGTGCCAGCAGCCAAGATTCGGTAGCGGGAGCGCGGGAGCAGTTCTTC.

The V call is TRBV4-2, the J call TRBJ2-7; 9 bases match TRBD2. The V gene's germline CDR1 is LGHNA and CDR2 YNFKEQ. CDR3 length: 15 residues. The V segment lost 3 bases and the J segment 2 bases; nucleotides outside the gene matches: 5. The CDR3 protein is CASSQRSSGAYEQYF. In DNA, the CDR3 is TGTGCCAGCAGCCAGCGATCTAGCGGGGCCTACGAGCAGTACTTC.

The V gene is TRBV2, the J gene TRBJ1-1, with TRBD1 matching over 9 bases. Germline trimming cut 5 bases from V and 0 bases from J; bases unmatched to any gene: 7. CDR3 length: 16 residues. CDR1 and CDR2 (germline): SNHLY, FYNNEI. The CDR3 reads CASSRDRVGVNTEAFF. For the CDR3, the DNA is TGTGCCAGCAGTCGGGACAGGGTGGGTGTGAACACTGAAGCTTTCTTT.

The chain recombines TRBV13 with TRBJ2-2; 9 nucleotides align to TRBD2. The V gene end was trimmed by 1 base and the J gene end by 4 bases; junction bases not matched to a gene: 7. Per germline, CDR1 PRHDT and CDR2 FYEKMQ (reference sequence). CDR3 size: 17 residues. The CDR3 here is CASSLAAGGVRTGELFF. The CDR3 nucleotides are TGTGCCAGCAGCTTAGCGGCGGGAGGGGTTCGCACCGGGGAGCTGTTTTTT.

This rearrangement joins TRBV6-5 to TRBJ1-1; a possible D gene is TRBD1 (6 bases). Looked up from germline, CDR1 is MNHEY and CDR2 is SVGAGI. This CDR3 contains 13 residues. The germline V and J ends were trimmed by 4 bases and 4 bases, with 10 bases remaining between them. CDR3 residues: CASSFRGPTEAFF. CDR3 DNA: TGTGCCAGCAGTTTCAGGGGACCCACTGAAGCTTTCTTT.

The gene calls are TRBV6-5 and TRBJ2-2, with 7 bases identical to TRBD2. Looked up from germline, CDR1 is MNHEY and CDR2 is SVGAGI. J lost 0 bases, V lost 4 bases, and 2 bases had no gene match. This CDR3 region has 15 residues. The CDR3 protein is CASSSAGANTGELFF. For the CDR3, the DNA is TGTGCCAGCAGTTCTGCGGGGGCGAACACCGGGGAGCTGTTTTTT.

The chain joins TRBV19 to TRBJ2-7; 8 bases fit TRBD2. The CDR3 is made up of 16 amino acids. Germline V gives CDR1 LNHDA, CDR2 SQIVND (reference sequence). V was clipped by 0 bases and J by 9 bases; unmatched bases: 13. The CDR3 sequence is CASSIDLGLVPIGQYF. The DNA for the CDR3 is TGTGCCAGTAGTATAGATCTGGGACTAGTGCCAATCGGGCAGTACTTC.

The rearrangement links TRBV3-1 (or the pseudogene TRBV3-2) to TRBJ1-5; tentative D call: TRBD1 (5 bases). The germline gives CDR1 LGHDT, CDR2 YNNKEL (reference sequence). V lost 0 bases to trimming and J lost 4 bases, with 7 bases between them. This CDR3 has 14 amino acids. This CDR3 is CASSQDGGNQPQHF. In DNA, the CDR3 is TGTGCCAGCAGCCAAGATGGGGGGAATCAGCCCCAGCATTTT.

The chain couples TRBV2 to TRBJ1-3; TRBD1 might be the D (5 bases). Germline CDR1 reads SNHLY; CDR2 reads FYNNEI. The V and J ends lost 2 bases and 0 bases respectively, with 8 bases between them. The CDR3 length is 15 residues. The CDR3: CASSEWGYSGNTIYF. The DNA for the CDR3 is TGTGCCAGCAGTGAATGGGGCTACTCTGGAAACACCATATATTTT. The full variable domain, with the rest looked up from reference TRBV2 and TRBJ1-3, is EPEVTQTPSHQVTQMGQEVILRCVPISNHLYFYWYRQILGQKVEFLVSFYNNEISEKSEIFDDQFSVERPDGSNFTLKIRSTKLEDSAMYFCASSEWGYSGNTIYFGEGSWLTVV.

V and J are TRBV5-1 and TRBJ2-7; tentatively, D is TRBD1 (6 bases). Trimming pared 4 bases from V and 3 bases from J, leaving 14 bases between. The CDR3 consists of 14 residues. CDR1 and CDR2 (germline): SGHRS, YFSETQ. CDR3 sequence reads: CASSIGTTYYEQYF. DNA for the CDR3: TGCGCCAGCAGCATCGGGACAACCTACTACGAGCAGTACTTC.

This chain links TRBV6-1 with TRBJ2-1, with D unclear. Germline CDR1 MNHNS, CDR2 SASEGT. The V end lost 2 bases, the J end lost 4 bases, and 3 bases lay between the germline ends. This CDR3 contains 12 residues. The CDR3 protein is CASSERYNEQFF. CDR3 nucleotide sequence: TGTGCCAGCAGTGAAAGGTACAATGAGCAGTTCTTC.

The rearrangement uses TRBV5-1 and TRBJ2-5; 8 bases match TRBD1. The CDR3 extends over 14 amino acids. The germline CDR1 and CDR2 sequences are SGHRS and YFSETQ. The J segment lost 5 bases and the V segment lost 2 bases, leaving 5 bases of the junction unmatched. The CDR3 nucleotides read TGCGCCAGCAGCTTCTCAGGGGGCTTGGAGACCCAGTACTTC. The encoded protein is CASSFSGGLETQYF. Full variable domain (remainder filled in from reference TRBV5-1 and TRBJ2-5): KAGVTQTPRYLIKTRGQQVTLSCSPISGHRSVSWYQQTPGQGLQFLFEYFSETQRNKGNFPGRFSGRQFSNSRSEMNVSTLELGDSALYLCASSFSGGLETQYFGPGTRLLVL.

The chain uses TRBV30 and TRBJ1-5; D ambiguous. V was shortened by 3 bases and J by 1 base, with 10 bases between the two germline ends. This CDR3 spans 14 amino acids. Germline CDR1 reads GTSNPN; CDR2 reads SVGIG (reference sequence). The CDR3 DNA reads TGTGCCTGGAGGAGCCTGGGGAGCAATCAGCCCCAGCATTTT. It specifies CAWRSLGSNQPQHF.

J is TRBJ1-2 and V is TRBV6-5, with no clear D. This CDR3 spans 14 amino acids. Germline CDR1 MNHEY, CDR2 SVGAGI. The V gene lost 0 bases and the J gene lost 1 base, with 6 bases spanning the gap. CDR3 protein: CASSYSAVNYGYTF. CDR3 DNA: TGTGCCAGCAGTTACTCGGCGGTTAACTATGGCTACACCTTC.

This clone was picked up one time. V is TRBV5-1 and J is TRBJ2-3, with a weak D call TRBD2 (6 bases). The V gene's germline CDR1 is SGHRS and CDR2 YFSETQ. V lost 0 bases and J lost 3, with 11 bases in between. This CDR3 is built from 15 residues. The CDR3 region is CASSLGSGRTDTQYF. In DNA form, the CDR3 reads TGCGCCAGCAGCTTGGGGTCAGGGAGGACAGATACGCAGTATTTT. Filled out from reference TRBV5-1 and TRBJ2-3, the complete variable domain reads KAGVTQTPRYLIKTRGQQVTLSCSPISGHRSVSWYQQTPGQGLQFLFEYFSETQRNKGNFPGRFSGRQFSNSRSEMNVSTLELGDSALYLCASSLGSGRTDTQYFGPGTRLTVL.

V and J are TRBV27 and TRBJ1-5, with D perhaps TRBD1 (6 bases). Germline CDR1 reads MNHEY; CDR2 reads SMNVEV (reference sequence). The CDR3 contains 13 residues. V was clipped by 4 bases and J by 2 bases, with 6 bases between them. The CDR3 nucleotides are TGTGCCAGCAGTTCAGGGGGCAATCAGCCCCAGCATTTT. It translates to CASSSGGNQPQHF.